This T cell receptor (beta chain) was captured in a study of T cells in Graves' hyperthyroidism and ophthalmopathy. Template material for amplifying TCR beta CDR3 regions consisted of RNA transcripts. The HTBI set primed first-round TCR CDR3 RT-PCR. TCRdb reanalysed the multiplex PCR reads using MiXCR and keeps one entry per CDR3 protein. This sample carries approximately 350,000 distinct CDR3 sequences, around 15% of them seen once, and the ten largest clones take about 21%. This CDR3 region has 14 residues. The germline V gene has CDR1 LNHDA and CDR2 SQIVND (reference sequence). Trimming shortened V by 4 bases and J by 0 bases, and 9 bases separated the two germline ends.

Source material: blood. The chain couples TRBV19 to TRBJ1-2, with D hard to call. The sequence came from an older woman with Graves' ophthalmopathy. The CDR3 here is CASSTTQANYGYTF. The CDR3, as DNA: TGTGCCAGTAGTACGACCCAAGCTAACTATGGCTACACCTTC. Using reference TRBV19 and TRBJ1-2 for the parts outside the CDR3, the full variable domain is DGGITQSPKYLFRKEGQNVTLSCEQNLNHDAMYWYRQDPGQGLRLIYYSQIVNDFQKGDIAEGYSVSREKKESFPLTVTSAQKNPTAFYLCASSTTQANYGYTFGSGTRLTVV.